Here is one TCR beta chain with its context. Antigen: not known. The PCR used 60 Vbeta and 13 Jbeta primers. This table comes from immunoSEQ multiplex PCR, and its TCRdb copy is limited to in-frame clones, with some not included. The sample has under 200,000 clones; 80% to 90% are singletons. It was healthy bone marrow donors who served as donors. The data were taken from a study of cytomegalovirus exposure and HLA in healthy donors. Study-wide results and caveats: Productive status was seen about 87% or about 30% of the time for most TCR beta V segments in an earlier analysis.

Between the trimmed V and J ends, which lost 4 bases and 0 bases, there was a span of 15 bases. The germline V gene encodes CDR1 SGHAT and CDR2 FQNNGV. This CDR3 region has 17 residues. The clonotype was recovered from a man between 18 and 29 years old in good health and CMV-seropositive. The chain has TRBV11-2 and TRBJ1-4; the D gene is possibly TRBD1 (6 bases). The sample consisted of PBMCs. Here the CDR3 reads CASSSGQTRATNEKLFF. CDR3 DNA: TGTGCCAGCAGCTCAGGACAGACCCGCGCAACTAATGAAAAACTGTTTTTT.